This T cell receptor (beta chain) was found in a study of control samples from healthy donors and cancer patients (dated by TCRdb to 2018 to 2020). The library was made by the immunoSEQ multiplex PCR assay. Not all clones reach the TCRdb copy of this immuneACCESS table, which keeps in-frame sequences only. Checked studies attribute under half of the gap to unresolved V genes and leave the rest unexplained. This sample gives roughly 60,000 clones in total; roughly 94% of them show up just once. Of the sample, roughly 4% is held by the ten largest clones. A distance of 9 bases separates the germline ends of V and J, which lose 3 bases and 6 bases respectively. Reading the germline V gene (reference sequence) gives CDR1 SEHNR and CDR2 FQNEAQ. The CDR3 starts with the cysteine, ends with the phenylalanine, and has 12 residues. Only the CDR3 region is kept as DNA, spanning 36 bases read in frame from base 1.

About this clone itself: Its antigen has not been determined. Base qualities were left out, and no much larger clone turns up one base away.

This receptor was obtained from a man aged 25-40 years in good health. The sample was blood. This receptor chain uses TRBV7-9 and TRBJ2-7, with the D gene call left open. This receptor carries the CDR3 CASSFLIPEQYF. In nucleotide form, the sequence is TGTGCCAGCAGCTTCCTTATCCCCGAGCAGTACTTC.